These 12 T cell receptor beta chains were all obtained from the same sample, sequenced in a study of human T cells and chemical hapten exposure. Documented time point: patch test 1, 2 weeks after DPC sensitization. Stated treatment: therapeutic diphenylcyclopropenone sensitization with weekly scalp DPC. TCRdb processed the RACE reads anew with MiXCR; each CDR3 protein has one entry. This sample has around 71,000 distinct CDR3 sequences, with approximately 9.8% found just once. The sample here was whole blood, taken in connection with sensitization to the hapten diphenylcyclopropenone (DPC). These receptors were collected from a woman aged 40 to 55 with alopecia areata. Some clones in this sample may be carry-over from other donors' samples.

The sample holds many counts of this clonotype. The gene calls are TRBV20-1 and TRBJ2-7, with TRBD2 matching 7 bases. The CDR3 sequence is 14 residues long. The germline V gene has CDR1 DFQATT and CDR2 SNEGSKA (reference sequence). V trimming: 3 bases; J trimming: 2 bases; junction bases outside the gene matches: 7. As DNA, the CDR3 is TGCAGTGCTAGTAGCCTAGCGGCTACCTACGAGCAGTACTTC. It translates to CSASSLAATYEQYF.

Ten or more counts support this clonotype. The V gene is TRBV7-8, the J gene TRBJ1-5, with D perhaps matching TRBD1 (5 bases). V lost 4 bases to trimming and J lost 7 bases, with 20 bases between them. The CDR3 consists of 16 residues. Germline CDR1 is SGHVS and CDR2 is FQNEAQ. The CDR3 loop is CASSSPDGAREQPQHF. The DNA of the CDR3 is TGTGCCAGCAGCTCCCCGGACGGGGCACGTGAACAGCCCCAGCATTTT.

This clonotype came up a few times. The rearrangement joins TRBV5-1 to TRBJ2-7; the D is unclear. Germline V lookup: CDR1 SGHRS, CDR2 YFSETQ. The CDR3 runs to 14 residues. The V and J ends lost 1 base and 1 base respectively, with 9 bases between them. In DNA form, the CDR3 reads TGCGCCAGCAGCTTGTCACGGCTATCCTACGAGCAGTACTTC. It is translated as CASSLSRLSYEQYF. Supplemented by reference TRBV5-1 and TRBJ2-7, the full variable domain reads KAGVTQTPRYLIKTRGQQVTLSCSPISGHRSVSWYQQTPGQGLQFLFEYFSETQRNKGNFPGRFSGRQFSNSRSEMNVSTLELGDSALYLCASSLSRLSYEQYFGPGTRLTVT.

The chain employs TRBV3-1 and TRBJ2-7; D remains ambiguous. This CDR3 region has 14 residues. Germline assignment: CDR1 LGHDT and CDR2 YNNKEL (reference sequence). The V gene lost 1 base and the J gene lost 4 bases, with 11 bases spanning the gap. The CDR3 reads CASSQAGWRYEQYF. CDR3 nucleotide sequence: TGTGCCAGCAGCCAAGCCGGGTGGCGGTACGAGCAGTACTTC.

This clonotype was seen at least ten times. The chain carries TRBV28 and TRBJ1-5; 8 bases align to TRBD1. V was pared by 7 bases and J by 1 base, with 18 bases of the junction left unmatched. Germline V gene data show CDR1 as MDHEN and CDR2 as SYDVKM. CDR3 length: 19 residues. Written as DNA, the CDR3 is TGTGCCAGCAACCCGCTCCAGGGGGCGCGGTTCTGGAGCAATCAGCCCCAGCATTTT. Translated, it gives CASNPLQGARFWSNQPQHF.

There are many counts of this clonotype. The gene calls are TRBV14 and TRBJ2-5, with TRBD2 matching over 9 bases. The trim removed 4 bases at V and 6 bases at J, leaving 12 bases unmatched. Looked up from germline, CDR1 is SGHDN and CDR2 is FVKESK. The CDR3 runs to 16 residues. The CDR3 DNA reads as TGTGCCAGCAGCCGAGGAGTGGCGGGGGGGTTGAAGACCCAGTACTTC. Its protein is CASSRGVAGGLKTQYF. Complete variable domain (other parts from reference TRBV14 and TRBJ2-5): EAGVTQFPSHSVIEKGQTVTLRCDPISGHDNLYWYRRVMGKEIKFLLHFVKESKQDESGMPNNRFLAERTGGTYSTLKVQPAELEDSGVYFCASSRGVAGGLKTQYFGPGTRLLVL.

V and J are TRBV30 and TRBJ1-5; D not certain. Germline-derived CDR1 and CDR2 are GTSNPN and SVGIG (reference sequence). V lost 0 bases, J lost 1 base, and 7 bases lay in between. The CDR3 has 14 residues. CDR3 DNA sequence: TGTGCCTGGAGTGTATTTAGGAGCAATCAGCCCCAGCATTTT. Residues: CAWSVFRSNQPQHF.

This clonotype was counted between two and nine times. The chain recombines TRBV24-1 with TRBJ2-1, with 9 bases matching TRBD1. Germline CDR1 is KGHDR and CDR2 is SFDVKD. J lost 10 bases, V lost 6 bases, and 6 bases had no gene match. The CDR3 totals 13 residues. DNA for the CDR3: TGTGCCACCAGTAGGACAGGGGCGGGGGAGCAGTTCTTC. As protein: CATSRTGAGEQFF.

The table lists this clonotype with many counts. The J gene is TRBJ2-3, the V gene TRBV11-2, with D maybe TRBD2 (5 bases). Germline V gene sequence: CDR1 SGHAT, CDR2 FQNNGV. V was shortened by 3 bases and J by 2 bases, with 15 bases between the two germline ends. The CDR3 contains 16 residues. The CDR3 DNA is TGTGCCAGCAGCTTGATCCACAGCGGACTCACAGATACGCAGTATTTT. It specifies CASSLIHSGLTDTQYF.

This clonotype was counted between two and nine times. The CDR3 reads CASSWSGATDTQYF. Written as DNA, the CDR3 is TGTGCCAGCAGTTGGAGCGGGGCCACAGATACGCAGTATTTT. V usage is TRBV6-2 or TRBV6-3 and J usage is TRBJ2-3, with 7 bases identical to TRBD2. This CDR3 is 14 amino acids long. From germline, CDR1 is MNHEY and CDR2 SVGEGT. The trim removed 4 bases at V and 2 bases at J, leaving 3 bases unmatched.

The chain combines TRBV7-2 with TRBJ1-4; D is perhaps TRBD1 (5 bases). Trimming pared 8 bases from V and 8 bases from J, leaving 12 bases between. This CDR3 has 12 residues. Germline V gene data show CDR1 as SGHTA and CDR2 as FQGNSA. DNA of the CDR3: TGTGCCAGCTCCCAATGGGGCGAAAAACTGTTTTTT. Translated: CASSQWGEKLFF.

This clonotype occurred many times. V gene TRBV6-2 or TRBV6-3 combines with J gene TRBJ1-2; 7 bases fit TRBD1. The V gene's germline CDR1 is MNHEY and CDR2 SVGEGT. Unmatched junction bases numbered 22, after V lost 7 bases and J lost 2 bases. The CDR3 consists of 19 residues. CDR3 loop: CASTTRGRIRMYDNYGYTF. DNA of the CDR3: TGTGCCAGCACCACCAGGGGGAGGATTCGGATGTACGACAACTATGGCTACACCTTC.